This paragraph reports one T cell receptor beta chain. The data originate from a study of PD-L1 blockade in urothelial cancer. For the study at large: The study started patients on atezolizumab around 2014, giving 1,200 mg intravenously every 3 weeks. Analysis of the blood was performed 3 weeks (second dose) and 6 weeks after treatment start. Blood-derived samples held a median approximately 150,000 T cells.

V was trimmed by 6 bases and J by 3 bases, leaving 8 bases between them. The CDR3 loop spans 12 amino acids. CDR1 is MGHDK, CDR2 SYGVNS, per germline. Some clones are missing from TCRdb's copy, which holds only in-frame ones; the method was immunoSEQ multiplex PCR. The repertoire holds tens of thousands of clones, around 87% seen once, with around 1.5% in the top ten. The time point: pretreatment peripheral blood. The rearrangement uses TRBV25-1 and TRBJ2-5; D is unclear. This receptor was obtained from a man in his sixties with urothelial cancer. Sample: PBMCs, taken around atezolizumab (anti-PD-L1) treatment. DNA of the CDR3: TGTGCCAGCAGGTTGGCAGAAGAGACCCAGTACTTC. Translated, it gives CASRLAEETQYF.